A selection of T cell receptor beta chains follows, all from one sample in a study of control samples from healthy donors and cancer patients. Profiled with immunoSEQ multiplex PCR; TCRdb holds only in-frame clones, not every one. The data hold about 140,000 clones, with about 91% observed a single time. The sample was blood. These receptors were collected from a man aged 25 to 45 in good health. Each CDR3 is given with its conserved first and last residue. The D gene is left open where the match is weak. Clone size is given for some rows only: seen once, a few or many times, or a class if the clone is expanded.

j_call | clone_size | v_call | d_call | cdr3_nt | cdr3_aa
TRBJ2-6 | . | TRBV7-2 | . | TGTGCCAGACAGGGTTATGGGGCCAACGTCCTGACTTTC | CARQGYGANVLTF
TRBJ1-5 | few | TRBV7-6 | . | TGTGCCAGCAGCTTAAAAGTAACATTTCCATATATCAGCAATCAGCCCCAGCATTTT | CASSLKVTFPYISNQPQHF
TRBJ2-2 | . | TRBV15 | . | TGTGCCACCAGCAGAGATAGGACCTACACCGGGGAGCTGTTTTTT | CATSRDRTYTGELFF
TRBJ1-5 | . | TRBV4-1 | TRBD1 | TGCGCCAGCAGCCTGTATTTGACAGGGGCGCATAATCAGCCCCAGCATTTT | CASSLYLTGAHNQPQHF
TRBJ1-4 | few | TRBV19 | . | TGTGCCAGTAGTGCAGGGATGAGAATACTGTTTTTT | CASSAGMRILFF
TRBJ2-7 | . | TRBV27 | . | TGTGCCAGCAGTTTCCGGGACGGGGTTGGGGAGCAGTACTTC | CASSFRDGVGEQYF
TRBJ2-2 | . | TRBV19 | . | TGTGCCAGTAGTATGGGGGGTACCGGGGAGCTGTTTTTT | CASSMGGTGELFF
TRBJ2-1 | . | TRBV21-1 | . | TGTGCCAGCAGCGGGAGACAGCCCTACAATGAGCAGTTCTTC | CASSGRQPYNEQFF
TRBJ2-7 | . | TRBV2 | . | TGTGCCAGCAGTGAAGCAGCAGGTTTTTCCTACGAGCAGTACTTC | CASSEAAGFSYEQYF
TRBJ1-5 | . | TRBV9 | . | TGTGCCAGCAGCGTAGGGGCAGGGGAGAAGGGTCAGCCCCAGCATTTT | CASSVGAGEKGQPQHF
TRBJ1-1 | few | TRBV19 | . | TGTGCCAGTAGGGAAGGGGATTGGGACACTGAAGCTTTCTTT | CASREGDWDTEAFF
TRBJ1-6 | . | TRBV5-1 | . | TGCGCCAGCAGCTTGGGCGGTCAGGGTAATTCACCCCTCCACTTT | CASSLGGQGNSPLHF
TRBJ2-5 | . | TRBV5-6 | TRBD1 | TGTGCCAGCAGCGGGACTCCGGGACAGGGCGAGACCCAGTACTTC | CASSGTPGQGETQYF
TRBJ1-1 | . | TRBV28 | . | TGTGCCAGCTTACACCTCCAAAAAGCTTTCTTT | CASLHLQKAFF
TRBJ1-2 | . | TRBV28 | . | TGTGCCAGCAGTTTGTCGGGGGGCTATGGCTACACCTTC | CASSLSGGYGYTF